One sample yielded the 26 T cell receptor beta chains listed below, sequenced in a study of CD8+ T cells in alopecia areata. Sequencing relied on a cDNA template that was reverse transcribed from extracted RNA. Assay used: immunoSEQ multiplex PCR; TCRdb lists only in-frame clones, some missing. The sample consists of more than 95,000 clones, 55% to 80% of them appearing once. Sequencing was performed on CD4+ T cells sorted from blood. The receptors were gathered from a human donor in good health.

This clone was counted a single time. J is TRBJ1-2 and V is TRBV5-4; no clear D gene. Germline CDR1 and CDR2: SGHNT and YYREEE (reference sequence). V lost 4 bases, J lost 4 bases, and 8 bases lay in between. The CDR3 contains 12 residues. CDR3 loop: CASSPDGYGYTF. DNA of the CDR3: TGTGCCAGCAGCCCGGACGGCTATGGCTACACCTTC.

This clone was found a few times. The J gene is TRBJ1-1, the V gene TRBV7-9, with D possibly TRBD1 on 6 matching bases. The germline V and J ends were trimmed by 6 bases and 6 bases, with 17 bases remaining between them. The CDR3 covers 14 residues. The germline V gene has CDR1 SEHNR and CDR2 FQNEAQ (reference sequence). This chain's CDR3 is CASSPRSGAAEAFF. The CDR3 region has the DNA TGTGCCAGCAGTCCTAGGTCAGGGGCGGCTGAAGCTTTCTTT.

The chain joins TRBV23-1 to TRBJ1-6, with D unclear. TRBV23-1 is known as an ORF, though its function is uncertain. Trimming cost V 0 bases and J 8 bases, with 11 bases left between them. The CDR3 is made up of 15 amino acids. CDR3: CASSQSDGPYSPLHF. The CDR3 DNA reads as TGCGCCAGCAGTCAATCGGATGGGCCCTATTCACCCCTCCACTTT.

The chain has TRBV5-1 and TRBJ2-5; weak D call: TRBD1 (7 bases). The CDR3 is made up of 14 amino acids. V was cut by 4 bases and J by 2 bases, with 12 bases left in between. The V gene's germline CDR1 is SGHRS and CDR2 YFSETQ. In nucleotides, the CDR3 is TGCGCCAGCAGCGCGGGACAGAGACAAGAGACCCAGTACTTC. Translated: CASSAGQRQETQYF.

The table lists this clone with a few counts. The sample contains more than one DNA sequence encoding this CDR3. The rearrangement joins TRBV29-1 to TRBJ1-5; tentatively, D is TRBD1 (5 bases). This CDR3 region has 11 residues. Germline-derived CDR1 and CDR2 are SQVTM and ANQGSEA. V was trimmed by 4 bases and J by 5 bases, leaving 6 bases between them. CDR3 DNA sequence: TGCAGCGTTGGGGGGGATCAGCCCCAGCATTTT. Protein product: CSVGGDQPQHF.

This clone has a handful of counts. V gene TRBV6-1 combines with J gene TRBJ2-7, with D perhaps given as TRBD1 or TRBD2 (5 bases each). Trimming took off 4 bases at V and 3 bases at J, with 19 bases between the two ends. The CDR3 totals 16 residues. Germline CDR1 is MNHNS and CDR2 is SASEGT. CDR3 residues: CASSGGRREGRYEQYF. The CDR3 DNA sequence: TGTGCCAGCAGTGGGGGACGAAGGGAAGGACGCTACGAGCAGTACTTC.

This chain joins TRBV30 and TRBJ2-7, with a possible D match to TRBD2 (5 bases). The CDR3 has 12 amino acids. V was trimmed by 2 bases and J by 5 bases, leaving 10 bases between them. Germline lookup yields CDR1 GTSNPN and CDR2 SVGIG (reference sequence). The CDR3 DNA reads TGTGCCTGGAGTCCTAGCTCGAACGAGCAGTACTTC. Its protein product is CAWSPSSNEQYF.

The J gene is TRBJ2-7, the V gene TRBV13; TRBD1 matches at 9 bases. CDR1 and CDR2 (germline): PRHDT, FYEKMQ (reference sequence). This CDR3 comprises 16 residues. V was pared by 6 bases and J by 0 bases, with 9 bases of the junction left unmatched. The CDR3 loop is CASSSLDRGSSYEQYF. The CDR3 nucleotides are TGTGCCAGCAGTTCCCTCGACAGGGGGTCCTCCTACGAGCAGTACTTC.

The V and J genes are TRBV6-5 and TRBJ1-6, with D possibly matching TRBD1 (5 bases). The CDR3 contains 15 residues. The germline V gene encodes CDR1 MNHEY and CDR2 SVGAGI. Trimming cost V 4 bases and J 9 bases, with 16 bases left between them. CDR3 protein: CASSLSGTEGSPLHF. The DNA of the CDR3 is TGTGCCAGCAGTTTGTCCGGGACGGAGGGTTCACCCCTCCACTTT.

This clone came up a few times. Other DNA sequences in the sample encode the same CDR3. The chain has TRBV29-1 and TRBJ2-3; 8 bases match TRBD2. V shed 5 bases, J shed 2 bases, and the junction held 6 bases outside the gene matches. The CDR3 has 14 residues. CDR1 and CDR2 from the germline V gene are SQVTM and ANQGSEA. The CDR3 DNA reads TGCAGCGTTTCCCCACTAGCGGCCACAGATACGCAGTATTTT. Its translation: CSVSPLAATDTQYF.

This chain connects TRBV27 to TRBJ2-7; D possibly corresponds to TRBD1 (6 bases). This CDR3 is 14 amino acids long. V lost 2 bases and J lost 4, with 12 bases in between. Per the germline V gene, CDR1 is MNHEY and CDR2 is SMNVEV (reference sequence). DNA for the CDR3: TGTGCCAGCAGTTTAGCCCACGACAGGTACGAGCAGTACTTC. This encodes CASSLAHDRYEQYF.

V gene TRBV29-1 combines with J gene TRBJ2-2; the match to TRBD1 covers 8 bases. The germline V gene has CDR1 SQVTM and CDR2 ANQGSEA. The CDR3 spans 12 residues. V shed 6 bases and J 6 bases; nucleotides not matched to a gene: 3. As DNA, the CDR3 is TGCAGCGTCGACAGGGGCGCCGGGGAGCTGTTTTTT. Its protein is CSVDRGAGELFF.

This clone was found a few times. The chain recombines TRBV5-1 with TRBJ2-2, with D perhaps matching TRBD1 (6 bases). Deletions cut 4 bases from V and 7 bases from J, with 17 bases between. Germline V CDR1 and CDR2: SGHRS, YFSETQ. The CDR3 length is 15 residues. In DNA, the CDR3 is TGCGCCAGCAGCCCCTCAGGGGACCGGAACGGGGAGCTGTTTTTT. It yields the protein CASSPSGDRNGELFF.

V is TRBV5-1 and J is TRBJ2-5; the D gene is possibly TRBD1 (7 bases). With 6 bases removed from V and 2 bases from J, the gap between germline ends came to 14 bases. CDR1 and CDR2 (germline): SGHRS, YFSETQ. The CDR3 is made up of 14 amino acids. The CDR3 DNA is TGCGCCAGCACACCAGGGGGGCAGCAAGAGACCCAGTACTTC. It yields the protein CASTPGGQQETQYF.

Turning to this clone: It may be a read error: a sequence one base away is much more abundant. CDR3 nucleotide sequence: TGTGCCAGCAGCTTAGACCCAGATACGCAGTATTTT. Translated: CASSLDPDTQYF. The V call is TRBV11-2, the J call TRBJ2-3; D unresolved. The V end lost 0 bases, the J end lost 4 bases, and 2 bases lay between the germline ends. CDR3 length: 12 residues. The germline gives CDR1 SGHAT, CDR2 FQNNGV.

This chain joins TRBV4-1 and TRBJ2-1; D might be TRBD2 (6 bases). The CDR3 sequence is 16 residues long. Between the trimmed V and J ends, which lost 4 bases and 8 bases, there was a span of 21 bases. The germline V gene encodes CDR1 MGHRA and CDR2 YSYEKL. The chain's CDR3 is CASSPVPGLQGYEQFF. The CDR3 region has the DNA TGCGCCAGCAGCCCCGTCCCGGGACTCCAAGGCTATGAGCAGTTCTTC.

V usage is TRBV18 and J usage is TRBJ1-2; 7 positions match TRBD1. CDR3 length: 14 residues. Germline values: CDR1 KGHSH, CDR2 LQKENI. The ends lost 3 bases at V and 2 bases at J; junction bases unmatched: 3. CDR3 coding DNA: TGTGCCAGCTCACCGGGACAGCTAAACTATGGCTACACCTTC. Its protein is CASSPGQLNYGYTF.

Comment on this clone: This sample includes further DNA sequences coding for the same CDR3. The chain combines TRBV29-1 with TRBJ1-2, with 9 bases matching TRBD1. Germline V lookup: CDR1 SQVTM, CDR2 ANQGSEA. The ends lost 3 bases at V and 8 bases at J; junction bases unmatched: 7. This CDR3 is 13 amino acids long. Written as DNA, the CDR3 is TGCAGCGTTGATCCGGGACAGGGCTACGGCTACACCTTC. Amino acid sequence: CSVDPGQGYGYTF.

J is TRBJ1-1 and V is TRBV6-1; TRBD1 might be the D (5 bases). Trimming removed 4 bases at V and 6 bases at J, with 15 bases between. Per germline, CDR1 MNHNS and CDR2 SASEGT. The CDR3 sequence is 14 residues long. CDR3 loop: CASSGLEGTSEAFF. The CDR3, as DNA: TGTGCCAGCAGTGGCCTCGAGGGGACGTCTGAAGCTTTCTTT.

The J gene is TRBJ2-6, the V gene TRBV7-2; no reliable D call. The CDR3 is 15 amino acids. V lost 4 bases and J 0 bases, leaving 7 bases between the germline ends. Germline V gene sequence: CDR1 SGHTA, CDR2 FQGNSA. The CDR3 loop is CASSYRFSGANVLTF. Here the CDR3 DNA reads TGTGCCAGCAGCTATCGTTTCTCTGGGGCCAACGTCCTGACTTTC.

This rearrangement joins TRBV6-5 to TRBJ2-5; no firm D call. The V gene's germline CDR1 is MNHEY and CDR2 SVGAGI. The length of the CDR3 is 15 residues. Trimming cost V 0 bases and J 0 bases, with 8 bases left between them. The CDR3 protein is CASSYSPVYQETQYF. CDR3 coding DNA: TGTGCCAGCAGTTACTCACCGGTGTACCAAGAGACCCAGTACTTC.

This chain joins TRBV5-1 and TRBJ2-1, with D tentatively TRBD2 (5 bases). Per the germline V gene, CDR1 is SGHRS and CDR2 is YFSETQ. Trimming cost V 2 bases and J 5 bases, with 8 bases left between them. The length of the CDR3 is 13 residues. CDR3: CASSFSGNNEQFF. CDR3 in DNA: TGCGCCAGCAGCTTCTCGGGGAACAATGAGCAGTTCTTC.

V and J are TRBV30 and TRBJ2-1; no clear D gene. There are 12 residues in the CDR3. V was clipped by 0 bases and J by 8 bases, with 8 bases between them. Germline V lookup: CDR1 GTSNPN, CDR2 SVGIG (reference sequence). The CDR3: CAWSVTRDEQFF. The CDR3 nucleotides are TGTGCCTGGAGTGTCACAAGGGATGAGCAGTTCTTC.

The CDR3 reads CSVGGIKSYEQYF. The CDR3 coding sequence is TGCAGCGTTGGGGGGATTAAATCCTACGAGCAGTACTTC. The chain joins TRBV29-1 to TRBJ2-7; D could derive from TRBD1 or TRBD2 (5 bases each). CDR1 is SQVTM, CDR2 ANQGSEA, per germline. The CDR3 has 13 residues. The ends were cut back, 4 bases at V and 1 base at J, with 11 bases in the middle.

The V and J genes are TRBV29-1 and TRBJ1-2; D is ambiguous. Trimming removed 5 bases at V and 6 bases at J, with 7 bases between. CDR3 length: 10 amino acids. Germline loops: CDR1 SQVTM, CDR2 ANQGSEA. The CDR3 region has the DNA TGCAGCGTTCAGCCCGATGGCTACACCTTC. Its translation: CSVQPDGYTF. Full variable domain (remainder filled in from reference TRBV29-1 and TRBJ1-2): SAVISQKPSRDICQRGTSLTIQCQVDSQVTMMFWYRQQPGQSLTLIATANQGSEATYESGFVIDKFPISRPNLTFSTLTVSNMSPEDSSIYLCSVQPDGYTFGSGTRLTVV.

The chain couples TRBV6-6 to TRBJ2-4; tentatively, D is TRBD1 (5 bases). Germline CDR1 is MNHNY and CDR2 is SVGAGI (reference sequence). The CDR3 contains 13 residues. V gave up 6 bases and J gave up 9 bases, with 15 bases separating them. CDR3 in amino acids: CASSSTREAIQYF. CDR3 DNA: TGTGCCAGCAGCTCTACCAGGGAAGCCATTCAGTACTTC.